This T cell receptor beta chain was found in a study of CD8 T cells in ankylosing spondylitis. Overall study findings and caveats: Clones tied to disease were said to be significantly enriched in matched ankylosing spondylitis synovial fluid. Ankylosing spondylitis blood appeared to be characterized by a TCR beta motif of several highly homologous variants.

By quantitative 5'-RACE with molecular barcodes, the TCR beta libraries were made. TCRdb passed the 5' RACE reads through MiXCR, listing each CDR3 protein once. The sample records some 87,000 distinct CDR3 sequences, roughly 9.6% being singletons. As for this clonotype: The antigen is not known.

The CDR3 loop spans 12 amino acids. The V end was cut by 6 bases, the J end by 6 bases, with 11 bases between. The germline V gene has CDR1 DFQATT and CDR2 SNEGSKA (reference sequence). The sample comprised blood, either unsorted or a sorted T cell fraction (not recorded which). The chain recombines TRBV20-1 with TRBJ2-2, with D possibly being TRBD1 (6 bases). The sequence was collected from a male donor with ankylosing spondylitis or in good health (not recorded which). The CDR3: CSAGRGAGELFF. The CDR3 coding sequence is TGCAGTGCGGGCAGGGGAGCCGGGGAGCTGTTTTTT.